Listed here is a single TCR beta chain. Its binding antigen is unknown. Qualities for individual bases were not recorded, and no much larger clone is one base off. From the cysteine through the phenylalanine, the CDR3 covers 15 amino acids. Only the CDR3 DNA stays, 45 bases, in frame from base 1. After removal of 1 base from V and 6 bases from J, the junction retains 6 bases not matched to a gene. Based on the germline V gene, the CDR1 and CDR2 sequences are SGHAT and FQNNGV. This record comes from a study of cytomegalovirus exposure and HLA in healthy donors (dated by TCRdb to the late 2010s). For context, the study as a whole: An earlier analysis of several hundred of the donors reported about 300 Gb of sequence data and about 120 million unique TCR beta sequences obtained from about 180 million T cells. A separate validation cohort of about 110 different subjects was used in addition to the 666-subject first cohort. The study profiled the T cell repertoires of 550 to 700 subjects by immunosequencing and related them to cytomegalovirus serostatus. Genome-wide SNP genotypes for about 65% of the 666 donors were used in a later genetic analysis, which treated that subset as a discovery cohort. An earlier analysis of some 600 of the donors applied high-throughput TCR beta sequencing to assess whether each TCR beta V gene segment acted as functional or pseudogenic. The aim of the study was to test whether cataloging public T cell receptors could identify signatures of past pathogen exposure. All discovery cohort repertoires had been generated on a single sequencing platform. Alongside the repertoire data, information on donor age, sex, ethnicity and CMV serostatus was compiled. Typing coverage varied by locus: roughly 629-630 donors for A, B, C, DRB1 and DQB1; under 550 for DQA1; about 600 for DPA1; roughly 450 for DPB1. HLA typing covered class I and class II loci at four-digit resolution. High-throughput TCR immunosequencing, statistical association of individual TCRs with disease status, and machine learning were combined to predict cytomegalovirus infection status. The later analysis used no new phenotypic data to find candidate immune exposures, relying instead on TCR beta sequences and their occurrence across donors. Among about 410 genotyped donors of the cohort, an average of around 250,000 unique TCR beta nucleotide sequences was sequenced per donor, of which approximately 18% were non-productive. Of the approximately 400 genotyped donors, about 80% fell in the genetic ancestry cluster associated with self-reported Caucasian donors. An early release covering about 600 HLA-typed donors comprised roughly 300 gigabases of sequencing data and tens of millions of unique TCR sequences. A later analysis re-analyzed previously published TCR beta repertoires from 650 to 800 donors and added high-resolution HLA genotyping to study TCR occurrence patterns. Five DR-DQ haplotypes were treated as single units for association and clustering because of strong linkage in the cohort.

In total, 630 or so healthy bone marrow donors made up the cohort. At the time of sampling, all cohort members were nominally healthy, though unrecorded immune exposures were likely present. The donor was CMV seronegative and was included in the group of hundreds of seronegative cohort members. Every donor gave a peripheral blood sample, and the peripheral blood mononuclear cells from that sample were used for TCR beta sequencing. The Qiagen DNeasy Blood Extraction Kit was used to extract genomic DNA from the blood cell samples. General conclusions and limits of the study: Linkage disequilibrium might explain the correlated functional status among segregating V segments, but an unknown experimental factor could not be ruled out. Specific HLA alleles were associated with 15,000 to 20,000 TCR beta sequences at a false discovery rate of 0.05 in a later analysis. Seventeen rarely observed V segments, including chromosome 9 orphons, were excluded from the earlier analysis of several hundred of the donors because counts were too low. A later analysis found that TCR association rates varied across HLA loci, with DRB1 alleles showing the most associated TCRs and HLA-C alleles the fewest. CMV serostatus was the only immune exposure information available for the cohort. Because HLA typing was missing for some donors at each locus, association tests included only the typed subset. In vitro tests confirmed that a few of the cytomegalovirus-associated TCR beta chains recognize cytomegalovirus antigens. Roughly uniform sequencing depth across donors was assumed in presence/absence analyses, although this assumption may not hold. In an earlier analysis of around 500 of the donors, most TCR beta V segments appeared in productive rearrangements about 87% or about 30% of the time, broadly matching IMGT annotations. Only TCR beta chains were sequenced in this cohort, and the absence of alpha or paired-chain data limited detectable features. The classifier was reported to diagnose cytomegalovirus status with high specificity and sensitivity in both the original and validation cohorts. Because the 87-base-pair reads could not distinguish some IMGT-functional V segments, including TRBV6-2 and TRBV6-3, those segments were excluded. According to a later genetic analysis, donors in an Asian-associated ancestry cluster had fewer N-insertions in productive TCRs than the approximately 610-donor mean. According to a later analysis, parvovirus B19, influenza, CMV and Epstein-Barr virus appeared linked to several top co-occurrence clusters. A later analysis found that most CMV-associated TCR beta chains appeared HLA-restricted, with HLA associations seemingly driven largely by CMV exposure. The authors suggested that the approach could potentially be extended to other disease states and immunological phenotypes. A later analysis found that HLA-associated TCR beta chains were more clonally expanded and had lower generation probabilities than equally common non-associated chains. A further reported finding was that TCR beta sequences accurately predicted the HLA-A and HLA-B alleles for most subjects in the first cohort. The study listed 170 or so TCR beta chains as associated with cytomegalovirus. A cluster of highly shared sequence variants was judged likely to represent a technical artifact of the sequencing pipeline. An association between a missense DCLRE1C variant and V-gene and J-gene trimming of TCR beta chains was found in a later genetic analysis and replicated in an independent cohort. Most TCR sequences were observed very rarely across donors, whereas some public TCRs were present in many individuals. Assigning TCR associations to individual alleles was difficult when HLA alleles, especially DR and DQ, strongly co-occurred.

Receptor libraries were prepared by the immunoSEQ multiplex PCR assay. For the multiplex PCR, a mixture combining 60 forward primers for TCR Vbeta segments and 13 reverse primers for TCR Jbeta segments was used. The CDR3 region of rearranged TCR beta genes was amplified from genomic DNA with a multiplex PCR assay. On the Illumina HiSeq System, the amplified TCR beta libraries were sequenced as 87-base-pair reads. The authors' analysis ran thus. A later analysis counted about 80 million unique TCR beta chains across the 650 to 800 repertoires, and some 11 million of these chains were shared by at least two donors. Raw reads were error-corrected and collapsed into unique sequences by a nearest-neighbor algorithm in which closely related sequences were merged to remove PCR and sequencing errors. To assign V, D and J gene segments, CDR3 sequences were aligned to IMGT reference sequences. For a sequence to be retained, at least a six-nucleotide match to both a V gene segment and a J gene segment was required. A rearrangement was called productive if the CDR3 had no stop codons and remained in frame with V and J, and every other rearrangement was called non-productive. Following IMGT convention, CDR3 was defined as the stretch from the second conserved V-encoded cysteine up to the conserved J-encoded phenylalanine. The earlier analysis of 500 to 750 of the donors excluded any sequence lacking an unambiguous match to a single V gene segment. An earlier analysis of roughly 590 of the donors called V segments functional above 56.7% productive rearrangements and segregating when the between-donor standard deviation exceeded 5%. A statistical classification framework was built to diagnose cytomegalovirus status from the catalog of TCR beta chain sequences. In a later analysis, TCR nucleotide sequences were compared against IMGT/GENE-DB human TR gene sequences so that V and J genes could be assigned. In a later analysis, CDR3 sequences and most-parsimonious VDJ recombination scenarios were assigned using the TCRdist pipeline. A later analysis defined each TCR beta chain by its CDR3 amino acid sequence plus V-gene family, and excluded reads lacking a unique V-gene family. In a later analysis, some 600 highly shared, low-generation-probability nucleotide sequences were removed to address suspected cross-contamination and a sequencing artifact. In a later analysis, a clonal expansion index for each public chain was calculated from normalized within-repertoire ranks of inferred template counts. Generation probabilities in a later analysis came from a VDJ recombination model fitted to out-of-frame rearrangements, and those results were checked against IGoR. Hypergeometric tests were used in a later analysis to score TCR-TCR, TCR-HLA and TCR-CMV co-occurrence, with a repertoire-size bias correction applied to the TCR pairs. In a later analysis, false discovery rates were estimated by permuting HLA or CMV assignments 20 times. A later analysis grouped co-occurring TCRs with DBSCAN, adding TCRdist sequence similarity when clustering within HLA-allele-positive subsets. Repertoires with fewer than 30,000 or more than 120,000 public chains were left out of co-occurrence clustering, as were about 5 repertoires with anomalous nucleotide sharing. The table was pulled from immuneACCESS by TCRdb, which kept in-frame rearrangements only. Such tables lose some clones; where checked, under half of the loss comes from unresolved V genes, and the rest has no known cause. Clone size and the V and J calls come from that table; the DNA yielded D and trimming. In all, the sample holds more than 95,000 clones, and 83% of those were seen once. The ten largest make up roughly 6% of the sample.

The V and J segments used are TRBV11-2 and TRBJ2-1; the junction holds 7 bases that match TRBD2. This TCR was recovered from a man aged 18 to 30 in good health and CMV-seronegative. Material for sequencing was PBMCs. The DNA is as follows: TGTGCCAGCAGCTTAGGTAGCGGGCCCCTCAATGAGCAGTTCTTC. This gives the protein CASSLGSGPLNEQFF.